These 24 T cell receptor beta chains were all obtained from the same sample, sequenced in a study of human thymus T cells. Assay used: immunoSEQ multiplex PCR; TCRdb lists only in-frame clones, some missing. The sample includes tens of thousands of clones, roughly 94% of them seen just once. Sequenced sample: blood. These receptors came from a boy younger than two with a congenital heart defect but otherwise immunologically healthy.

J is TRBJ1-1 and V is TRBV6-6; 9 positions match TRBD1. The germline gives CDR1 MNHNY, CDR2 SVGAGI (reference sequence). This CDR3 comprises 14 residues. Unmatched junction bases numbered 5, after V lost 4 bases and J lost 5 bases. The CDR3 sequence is CASSWGQGETEAFF. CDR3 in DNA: TGTGCCAGCAGTTGGGGACAGGGAGAGACTGAAGCTTTCTTT.

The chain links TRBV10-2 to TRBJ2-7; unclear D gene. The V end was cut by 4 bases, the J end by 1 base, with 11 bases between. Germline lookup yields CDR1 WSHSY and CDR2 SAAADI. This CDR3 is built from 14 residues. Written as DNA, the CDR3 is TGCGCCAGCAGTGGGTCGTCAGGTTCCTACGAGCAGTACTTC. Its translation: CASSGSSGSYEQYF.

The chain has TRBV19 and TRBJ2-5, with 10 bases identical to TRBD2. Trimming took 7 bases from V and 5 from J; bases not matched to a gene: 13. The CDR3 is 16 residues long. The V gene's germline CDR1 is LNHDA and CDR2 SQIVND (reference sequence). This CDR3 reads CASKVKASGGAETQYF. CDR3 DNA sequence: TGTGCCAGTAAAGTGAAGGCTAGCGGGGGTGCGGAGACCCAGTACTTC.

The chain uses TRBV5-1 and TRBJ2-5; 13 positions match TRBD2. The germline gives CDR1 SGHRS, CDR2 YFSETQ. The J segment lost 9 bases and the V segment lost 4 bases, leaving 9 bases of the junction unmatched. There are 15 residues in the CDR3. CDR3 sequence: CASSHRLAGGWAQYF. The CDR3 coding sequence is TGCGCCAGCAGCCACCGACTAGCGGGGGGCTGGGCCCAGTACTTC.

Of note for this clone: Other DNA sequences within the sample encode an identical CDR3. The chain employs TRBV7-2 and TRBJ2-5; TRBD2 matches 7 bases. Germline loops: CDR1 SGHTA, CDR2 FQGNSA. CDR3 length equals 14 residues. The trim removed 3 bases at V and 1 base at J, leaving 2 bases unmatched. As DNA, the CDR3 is TGTGCCAGCAGCTTCGGCGGGGGCCAAGAGACCCAGTACTTC. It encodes CASSFGGGQETQYF.

The CDR3 nucleotides are TGTGCCAGCAGCGTAGGGGGTAGAACCTACGAGCAGTACTTC. As protein: CASSVGGRTYEQYF. The rearrangement links TRBV9 to TRBJ2-7; unclear D gene. CDR3 length: 14 amino acids. Deletions cut 0 bases from V and 2 bases from J, with 9 bases between. Per the germline V gene, CDR1 is SGDLS and CDR2 is YYNGEE.

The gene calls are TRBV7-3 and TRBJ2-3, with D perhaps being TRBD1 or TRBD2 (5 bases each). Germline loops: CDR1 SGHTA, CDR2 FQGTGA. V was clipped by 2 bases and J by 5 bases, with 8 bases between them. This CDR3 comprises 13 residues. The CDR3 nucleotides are TGTGCCAGCAGCTTAGGGACCCGAGATACGCAGTATTTT. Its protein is CASSLGTRDTQYF.

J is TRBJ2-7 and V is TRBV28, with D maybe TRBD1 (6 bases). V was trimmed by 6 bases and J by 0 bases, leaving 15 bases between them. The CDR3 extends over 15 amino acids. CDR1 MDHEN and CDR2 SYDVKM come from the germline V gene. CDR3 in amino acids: CASRGADVSSYEQYF. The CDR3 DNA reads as TGTGCCAGCAGGGGGGCGGACGTCAGCTCCTACGAGCAGTACTTC.

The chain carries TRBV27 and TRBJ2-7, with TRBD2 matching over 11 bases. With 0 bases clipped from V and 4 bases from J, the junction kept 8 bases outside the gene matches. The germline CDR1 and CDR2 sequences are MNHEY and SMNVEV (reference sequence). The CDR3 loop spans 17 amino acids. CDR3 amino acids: CASSLSRPSGGPYEQYF. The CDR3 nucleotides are TGTGCCAGCAGTTTATCGAGGCCTAGCGGGGGGCCGTACGAGCAGTACTTC.

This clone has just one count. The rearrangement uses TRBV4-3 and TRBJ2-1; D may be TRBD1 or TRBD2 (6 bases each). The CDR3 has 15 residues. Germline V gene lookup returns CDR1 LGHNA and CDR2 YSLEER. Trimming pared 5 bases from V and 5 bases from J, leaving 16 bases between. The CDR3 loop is CASSSLRGLDNEQFF. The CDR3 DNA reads TGCGCCAGCAGCTCGCTTCGGGGGCTCGACAATGAGCAGTTCTTC.

CDR3 protein: CASSPGTGRVPYGYTF. The CDR3 DNA reads TGTGCCAGCAGTCCGGGGACAGGGAGGGTCCCCTATGGCTACACCTTC. The chain is built from TRBV27 and TRBJ1-2; 9 bases agree with TRBD1. J gave up 4 bases and V 5 bases, and 11 bases lay outside the gene matches. The CDR3 spans 16 residues. Germline lookup yields CDR1 MNHEY and CDR2 SMNVEV (reference sequence).

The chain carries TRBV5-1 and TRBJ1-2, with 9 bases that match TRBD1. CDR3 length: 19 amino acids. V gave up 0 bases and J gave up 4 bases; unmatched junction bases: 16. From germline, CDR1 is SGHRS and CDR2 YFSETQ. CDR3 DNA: TGCGCCAGCAGCTTGGCCCCGGGACAGGGAATGGCCGGCTCCTATGGCTACACCTTC. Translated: CASSLAPGQGMAGSYGYTF.

CDR3 coding DNA: TGTGCCAGCAGCTTAGCCAGCCCCTACGAGCAGTACTTC. Its translation: CASSLASPYEQYF. The J gene is TRBJ2-7, the V gene TRBV11-3; no firm D call. The CDR3 totals 13 residues. Germline V gene data show CDR1 as SGHNT and CDR2 as YENEEA. V lost 1 base, J lost 2 bases, and 6 bases lay in between.

The CDR3 region has the DNA TGTGCCAGTAGTCCAGGGGCGGGGGAGACCCAGTACTTC. It is translated as CASSPGAGETQYF. The chain has TRBV19 and TRBJ2-5; D may correspond to TRBD1 or TRBD2 (6 bases each). CDR3 length: 13 residues. The V end was cut by 5 bases, the J end by 5 bases, with 12 bases between. Germline V gives CDR1 LNHDA, CDR2 SQIVND (reference sequence).

The DNA of the CDR3 is TGCGCCAGCAGCTTGCGGACCGGCGGGGGGAATGAAAAACTGTTTTTT. It is translated as CASSLRTGGGNEKLFF. The chain employs TRBV5-1 and TRBJ1-4; the D gene is possibly TRBD1 (5 bases). The V gene's germline CDR1 is SGHRS and CDR2 YFSETQ. The length of the CDR3 is 16 residues. Trimming removed 1 base at V and 5 bases at J, with 15 bases between.

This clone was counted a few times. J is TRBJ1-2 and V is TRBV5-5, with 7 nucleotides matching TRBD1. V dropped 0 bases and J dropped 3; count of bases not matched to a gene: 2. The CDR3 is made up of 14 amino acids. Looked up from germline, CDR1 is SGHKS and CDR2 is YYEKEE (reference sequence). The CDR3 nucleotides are TGTGCCAGCAGCTTGGAACAGGGGTACTATGGCTACACCTTC. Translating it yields CASSLEQGYYGYTF.

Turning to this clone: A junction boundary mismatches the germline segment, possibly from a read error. DNA for the CDR3: TGTGCCAGCAGCCTGGATACTAGCGGGGTCGTCTTC. It translates to CASSLDTSGVVF. The V gene is TRBV5-4, the J gene TRBJ2-1, with 10 bases identical to TRBD2. The length of the CDR3 is 12 residues. Germline-derived CDR1 and CDR2 are SGHNT and YYREEE (reference sequence). Complete variable domain (other parts from reference TRBV5-4 and TRBJ2-1): ETGVTQSPTHLIKTRGQQVTLRCSSQSGHNTVSWYQQALGQGPQFIFQYYREEENGRGNFPPRFSGLQFPNYSSELNVNALELDDSALYLCASSLDTSGVVFGPGTRLTVL.

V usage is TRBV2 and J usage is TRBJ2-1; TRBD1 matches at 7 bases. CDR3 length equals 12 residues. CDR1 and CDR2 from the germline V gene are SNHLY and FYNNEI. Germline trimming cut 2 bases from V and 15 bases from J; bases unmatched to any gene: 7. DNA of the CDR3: TGTGCCAGCAGTGAAACCCGGGACAGAGGGTTCTTC. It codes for CASSETRDRGFF.

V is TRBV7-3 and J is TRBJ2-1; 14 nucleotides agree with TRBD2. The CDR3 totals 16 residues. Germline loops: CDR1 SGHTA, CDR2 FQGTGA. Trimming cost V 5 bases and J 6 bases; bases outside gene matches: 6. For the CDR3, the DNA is TGTGCCAGCAGCCAATCCGGGACTAGCGGGGGCAATGAGCAGTTCTTC. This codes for CASSQSGTSGGNEQFF.

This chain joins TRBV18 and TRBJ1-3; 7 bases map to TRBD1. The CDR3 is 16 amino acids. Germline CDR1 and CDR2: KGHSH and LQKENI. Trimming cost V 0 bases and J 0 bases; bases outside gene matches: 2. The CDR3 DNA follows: TGTGCCAGCTCACCACCGGCAGGGGGCTCTGGAAACACCATATATTTT. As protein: CASSPPAGGSGNTIYF.

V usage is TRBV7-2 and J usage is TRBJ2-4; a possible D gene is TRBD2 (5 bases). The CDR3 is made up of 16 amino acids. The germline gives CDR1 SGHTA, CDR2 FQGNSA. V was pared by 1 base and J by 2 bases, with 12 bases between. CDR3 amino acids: CASSLVGVGSKNIQYF. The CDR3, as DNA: TGTGCCAGCAGCTTAGTGGGAGTCGGGTCCAAAAACATTCAGTACTTC.

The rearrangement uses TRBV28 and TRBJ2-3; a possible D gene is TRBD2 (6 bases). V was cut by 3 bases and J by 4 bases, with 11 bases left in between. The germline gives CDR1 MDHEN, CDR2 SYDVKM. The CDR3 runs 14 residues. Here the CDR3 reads CASSLGWGADTQYF. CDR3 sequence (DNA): TGTGCCAGCAGTTTGGGATGGGGGGCAGATACGCAGTATTTT.

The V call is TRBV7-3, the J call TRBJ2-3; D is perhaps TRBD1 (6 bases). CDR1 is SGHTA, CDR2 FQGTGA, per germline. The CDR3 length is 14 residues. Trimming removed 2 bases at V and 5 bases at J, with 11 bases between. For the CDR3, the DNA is TGTGCCAGCAGCTTACGAGGGGGACAAGATACGCAGTATTTT. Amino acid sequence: CASSLRGGQDTQYF.

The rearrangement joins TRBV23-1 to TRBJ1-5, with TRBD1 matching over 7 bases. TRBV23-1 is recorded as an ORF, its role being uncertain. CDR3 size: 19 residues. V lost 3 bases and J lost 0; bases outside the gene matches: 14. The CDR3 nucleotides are TGCGCCAGCAGTCAGAAAGGACAGGTAGTGTTTAATAGCAATCAGCCCCAGCATTTT. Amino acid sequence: CASSQKGQVVFNSNQPQHF.